The source of this T cell receptor beta chain is a study of post-analysis software for immune sequencing data (dated by TCRdb to between 2015 and 2017). For the study in its entirety: Relapsing-remitting, secondary progressive and progressive-relapsing multiple sclerosis were recorded as disease courses, and subtype annotation was lacking for some patients. A subset of samples was prepared in parallel using single-end sample barcoding, then pooled and co-amplified after Illumina adapter ligation. Patient repertoires were compared against roughly 11 previously published healthy control repertoires from donors aged roughly 6 to 26 years.

Reading the germline V gene gives CDR1 SGHRS and CDR2 YFSETQ. The cysteine opens and the phenylalanine closes a CDR3 of 13 amino acids. This entry keeps only the CDR3 DNA: 39 bases, framed from base 1. The trim is 2 bases for V and 7 bases for J, with a gap of 10 bases between the germline ends. Of note for this clonotype: What antigen it recognizes has not been identified. No base quality values were provided; no much bigger clone lies one nucleotide off.

To demonstrate the VDJtools post-analysis software, the study profiled TCR beta repertoires from the peripheral blood of about a dozen young patients with multiple sclerosis. The multiple sclerosis patients were children and adolescents ranging in age from roughly 6 to 16 years. The method behind the library was PCR. The sequencer was an Illumina HiSeq 2500. To reduce PCR and sequencing biases, unique molecular identifiers were incorporated into the TCR beta cDNA libraries. Per 1 to 10 million input T cells, around 500,000 cDNA molecules were obtained, such that each molecule approximated one T cell. The same protocol used for the earlier healthy control dataset was applied to prepare and sequence the patient libraries. Samples belonging to the same batch were prepared together, multiplexed and sequenced on a shared HiSeq lane. As for the authors' bioinformatics: Raw barcoded reads were processed with MIGEC, discarding single-read molecular identifier groups before consensus assembly and CDR3 extraction. Clonotype tables were post-analysed with VDJtools, and diversity was normalized by down-sampling all datasets to the smallest sample size. To correct batch-related cross-sample contamination, repertoire overlap clustering matched CDR3 amino acid sequences but not nucleotide sequences. TCRdb took the public reads, trimmed them with fastp at Q25, ran MiXCR for clone calling and kept in-frame beta chains. For every CDR3 protein sequence, its rows merge into one entry that carries the most common genes and DNA. The V and J calls come from TCRdb's annotation, not from the publication. In all, the sample holds approximately 570,000 distinct CDR3 sequences, and 44% of those were seen once. The ten largest account for approximately 1.7% of the sample.

General study outcomes and caveats: Direct clustering with F measure showed strong co-clustering of samples prepared in the same batch, prompting a batch-effect correction. Compared with controls, multiple sclerosis patients had significantly lower normalized Chao1 diversity, a finding suggesting substantial peripheral T-cell clonal expansion. Roughly 5 TRBV segments, including TRBV5-6, TRBV5-1 and TRBV20-1, were significantly more frequent in patients than controls. The multiple sclerosis patient group was slightly younger than the control group.

The sequenced material came from blood. The origin of this receptor is a girl between 10 and 17 years old with multiple sclerosis. The receptor chain draws on TRBV5-1 and TRBJ2-1, with TRBD1 as a weak D call on 5 bases. The bases read TGCGCCAGCAGCTTCAGGGCCGAAAATGAGCAGTTCTTC. Its coded protein is CASSFRAENEQFF.